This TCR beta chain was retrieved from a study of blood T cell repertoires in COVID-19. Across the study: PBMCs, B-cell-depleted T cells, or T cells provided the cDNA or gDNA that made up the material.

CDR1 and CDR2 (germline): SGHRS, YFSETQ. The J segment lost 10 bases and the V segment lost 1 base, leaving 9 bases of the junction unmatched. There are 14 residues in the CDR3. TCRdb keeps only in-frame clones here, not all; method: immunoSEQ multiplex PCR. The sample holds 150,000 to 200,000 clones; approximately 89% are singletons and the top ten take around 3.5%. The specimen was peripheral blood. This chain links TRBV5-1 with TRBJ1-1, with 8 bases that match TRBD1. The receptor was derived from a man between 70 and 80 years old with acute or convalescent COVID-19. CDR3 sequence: CASSLSSRGLGAFF. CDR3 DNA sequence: TGCGCCAGCAGCTTGAGCAGCAGGGGGCTAGGAGCTTTCTTT.